Below are 11 T cell receptor beta chains sequenced from a single sample in a study of OX40 agonist ivuxolimab in advanced cancers. Using immunoSEQ multiplex PCR, the repertoire was profiled, and TCRdb retains in-frame clones only, with some absent. The sample lists fewer than 80,000 clones; over 75% were seen once. Material: CD4+ or CD8+ T cells sorted from blood, obtained in a trial of the OX40 agonist ivuxolimab. The source of these receptors is an adult with an advanced solid tumor such as melanoma, head and neck, liver or kidney cancer.

V gene TRBV29-1 combines with J gene TRBJ1-1; a possible D gene is TRBD1 (6 bases). This CDR3 region has 13 residues. V was cut by 7 bases and J by 0 bases, with 12 bases left in between. Germline loops: CDR1 SQVTM, CDR2 ANQGSEA. The CDR3 coding sequence is TGCAGCGCTGGACAGAGCATGAACACTGAAGCTTTCTTT. It specifies CSAGQSMNTEAFF.

The genes are TRBV19 and TRBJ1-2, with TRBD1 matching over 8 bases. The length of the CDR3 is 15 residues. V shed 7 bases and J 5 bases; nucleotides not matched to a gene: 12. CDR1 is LNHDA and CDR2 is SQIVND in the germline V gene (reference sequence). CDR3 sequence (DNA): TGTGCCAGTACGACAGGGGCGGAAAACGGGTATGGCTACACCTTC. Translating gives CASTTGAENGYGYTF. Full variable domain (remainder filled in from reference TRBV19 and TRBJ1-2): DGGITQSPKYLFRKEGQNVTLSCEQNLNHDAMYWYRQDPGQGLRLIYYSQIVNDFQKGDIAEGYSVSREKKESFPLTVTSAQKNPTAFYLCASTTGAENGYGYTFGSGTRLTVV.

V usage is TRBV14 and J usage is TRBJ1-1, with TRBD1 as a possible D gene (6 bases). Germline CDR1 SGHDN, CDR2 FVKESK. This CDR3 comprises 14 residues. V was shortened by 6 bases and J by 4 bases, with 15 bases between the two germline ends. CDR3 nucleotide sequence: TGTGCCAGCAGTTCGAACAGGGAAACCACTGAAGCTTTCTTT. It translates to CASSSNRETTEAFF.

The V gene is TRBV20-1, the J gene TRBJ2-7; D not resolved. CDR3 length equals 11 residues. V lost 0 bases and J lost 2, with 2 bases in between. The germline CDR1 and CDR2 sequences are DFQATT and SNEGSKA (reference sequence). CDR3 protein: CSARDPYEQYF. CDR3 nucleotides: TGCAGTGCTAGAGACCCCTACGAGCAGTACTTC.

The V and J genes are TRBV7-9 and TRBJ1-4; D remains unclear. Germline V gene sequence: CDR1 SEHNR, CDR2 FQNEAQ (reference sequence). V was pared by 5 bases and J by 3 bases, with 13 bases between. This CDR3 has 15 residues. CDR3 nucleotide sequence: TGTGCCAGCAGCATCCCCTTAACTTCTAATGAAAAACTGTTTTTT. Residues: CASSIPLTSNEKLFF.

This clone appeared a single time. The genes are TRBV5-4 and TRBJ2-2; D is unclear. This CDR3 has 16 residues. V gave up 0 bases and J gave up 2 bases, with 11 bases separating them. CDR1 and CDR2 from the germline V gene are SGHNT and YYREEE (reference sequence). CDR3: CASSLEAPYNTGELFF. The DNA for the CDR3 is TGTGCCAGCAGCTTGGAGGCACCATATAACACCGGGGAGCTGTTTTTT.

The genes are TRBV7-6 and TRBJ1-1; D unclear. V was trimmed by 1 base and J by 4 bases, leaving 10 bases between them. Germline loops: CDR1 SGHVS, CDR2 FNYEAQ. The CDR3 has 14 amino acids. In DNA form, the CDR3 reads TGTGCCAGCAGCTTAGGGACGCGGAGCACTGAAGCTTTCTTT. Amino acid sequence: CASSLGTRSTEAFF.

The CDR3 nucleotides read TGTGCCAGCAGCTCTACCCAACAGGTTAACACAGATACGCAGTATTTT. Its translation is CASSSTQQVNTDTQYF. J is TRBJ2-3 and V is TRBV9; maybe TRBD1 (5 bases). CDR1 is SGDLS, CDR2 YYNGEE, per germline. V lost 4 bases, J lost 2 bases, and 17 bases lay in between. This CDR3 region has 16 residues.

V and J are TRBV20-1 and TRBJ1-2, with D possibly TRBD1 on 5 matching bases. Looked up from germline, CDR1 is DFQATT and CDR2 is SNEGSKA (reference sequence). Deletions cut 5 bases from V and 4 bases from J, with 8 bases between. The CDR3 contains 11 residues. CDR3 region: CSAPGTYGYTF. The CDR3 DNA is TGCAGTGCTCCAGGGACCTATGGCTACACCTTC.

The CDR3 reads CASSVRGGSSSPLHF. CDR3 sequence (DNA): TGTGCCAGCAGCGTAAGGGGGGGCTCAAGCTCACCCCTCCACTTT. The gene calls are TRBV7-2 and TRBJ1-6; D perhaps matches TRBD1 (6 bases). Trimming removed 5 bases at V and 10 bases at J, with 18 bases between. The CDR3 covers 15 residues. Germline-derived CDR1 and CDR2 are SGHTA and FQGNSA.

The genes are TRBV6-1 and TRBJ1-1, with D tentatively TRBD1 (5 bases). V lost 5 bases, J lost 10 bases, and 17 bases lay in between. This CDR3 contains 13 residues. CDR1 is MNHNS and CDR2 is SASEGT in the germline V gene. CDR3 sequence (DNA): TGTGCCAGCAGTCGGACAAGCAGAGATCCAGCTTTCTTT. Its protein product is CASSRTSRDPAFF.